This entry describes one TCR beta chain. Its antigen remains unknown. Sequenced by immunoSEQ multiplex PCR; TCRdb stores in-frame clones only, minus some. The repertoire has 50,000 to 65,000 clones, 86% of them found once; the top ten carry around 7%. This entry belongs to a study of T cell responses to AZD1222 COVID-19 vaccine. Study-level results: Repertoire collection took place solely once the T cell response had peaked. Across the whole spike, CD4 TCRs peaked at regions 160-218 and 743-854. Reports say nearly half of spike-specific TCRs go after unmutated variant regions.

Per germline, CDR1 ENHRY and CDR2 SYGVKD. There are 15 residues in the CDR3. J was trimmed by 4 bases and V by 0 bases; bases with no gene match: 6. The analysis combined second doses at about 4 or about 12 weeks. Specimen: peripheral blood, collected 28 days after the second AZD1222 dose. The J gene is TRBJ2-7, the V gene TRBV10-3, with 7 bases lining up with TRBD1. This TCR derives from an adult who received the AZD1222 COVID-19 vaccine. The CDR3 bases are TGTGCCATCAGTGAGTCGCCGACAGGGCTATACGAGCAGTACTTC. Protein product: CAISESPTGLYEQYF.